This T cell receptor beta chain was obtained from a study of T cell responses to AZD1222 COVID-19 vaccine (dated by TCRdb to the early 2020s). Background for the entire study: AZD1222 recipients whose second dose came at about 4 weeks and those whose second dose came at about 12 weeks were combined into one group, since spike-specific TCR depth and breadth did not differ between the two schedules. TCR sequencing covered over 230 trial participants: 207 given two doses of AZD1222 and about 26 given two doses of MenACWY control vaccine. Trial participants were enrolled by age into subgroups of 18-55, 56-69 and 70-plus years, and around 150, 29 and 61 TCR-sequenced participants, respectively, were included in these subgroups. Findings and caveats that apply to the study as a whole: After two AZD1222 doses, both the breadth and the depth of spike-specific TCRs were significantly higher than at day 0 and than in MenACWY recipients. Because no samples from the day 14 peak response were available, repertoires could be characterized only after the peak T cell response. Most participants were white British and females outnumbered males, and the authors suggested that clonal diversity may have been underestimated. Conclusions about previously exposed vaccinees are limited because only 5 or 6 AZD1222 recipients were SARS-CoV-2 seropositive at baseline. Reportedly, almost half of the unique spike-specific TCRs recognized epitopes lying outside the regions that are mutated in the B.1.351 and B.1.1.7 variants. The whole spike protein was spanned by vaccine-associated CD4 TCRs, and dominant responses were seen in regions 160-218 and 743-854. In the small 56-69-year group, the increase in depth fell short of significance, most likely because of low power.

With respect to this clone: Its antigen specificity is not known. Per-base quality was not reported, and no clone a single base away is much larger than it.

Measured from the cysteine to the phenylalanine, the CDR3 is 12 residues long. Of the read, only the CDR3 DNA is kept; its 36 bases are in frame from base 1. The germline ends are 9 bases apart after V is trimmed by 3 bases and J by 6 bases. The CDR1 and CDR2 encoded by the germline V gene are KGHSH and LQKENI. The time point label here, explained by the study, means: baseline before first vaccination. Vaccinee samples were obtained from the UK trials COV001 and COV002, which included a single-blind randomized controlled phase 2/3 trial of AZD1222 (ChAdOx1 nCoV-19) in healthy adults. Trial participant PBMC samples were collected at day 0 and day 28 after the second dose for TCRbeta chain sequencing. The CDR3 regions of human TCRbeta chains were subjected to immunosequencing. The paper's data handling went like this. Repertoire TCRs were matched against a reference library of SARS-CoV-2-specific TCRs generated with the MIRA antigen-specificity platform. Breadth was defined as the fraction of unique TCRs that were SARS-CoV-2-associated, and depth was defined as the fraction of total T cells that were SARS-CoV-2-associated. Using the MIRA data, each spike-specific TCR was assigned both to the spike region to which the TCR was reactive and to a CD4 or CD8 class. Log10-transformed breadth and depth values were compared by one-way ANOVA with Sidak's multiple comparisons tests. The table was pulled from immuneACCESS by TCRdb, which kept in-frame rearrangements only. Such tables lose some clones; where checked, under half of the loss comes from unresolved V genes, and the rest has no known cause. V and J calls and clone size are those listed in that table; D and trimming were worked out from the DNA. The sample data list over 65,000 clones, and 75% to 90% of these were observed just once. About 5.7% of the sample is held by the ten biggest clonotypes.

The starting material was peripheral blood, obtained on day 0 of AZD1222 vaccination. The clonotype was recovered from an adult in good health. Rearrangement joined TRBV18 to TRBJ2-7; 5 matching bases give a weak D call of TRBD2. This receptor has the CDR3 CASSPNEGEQYF. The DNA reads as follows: TGTGCCAGCTCACCGAACGAGGGCGAGCAGTACTTC.